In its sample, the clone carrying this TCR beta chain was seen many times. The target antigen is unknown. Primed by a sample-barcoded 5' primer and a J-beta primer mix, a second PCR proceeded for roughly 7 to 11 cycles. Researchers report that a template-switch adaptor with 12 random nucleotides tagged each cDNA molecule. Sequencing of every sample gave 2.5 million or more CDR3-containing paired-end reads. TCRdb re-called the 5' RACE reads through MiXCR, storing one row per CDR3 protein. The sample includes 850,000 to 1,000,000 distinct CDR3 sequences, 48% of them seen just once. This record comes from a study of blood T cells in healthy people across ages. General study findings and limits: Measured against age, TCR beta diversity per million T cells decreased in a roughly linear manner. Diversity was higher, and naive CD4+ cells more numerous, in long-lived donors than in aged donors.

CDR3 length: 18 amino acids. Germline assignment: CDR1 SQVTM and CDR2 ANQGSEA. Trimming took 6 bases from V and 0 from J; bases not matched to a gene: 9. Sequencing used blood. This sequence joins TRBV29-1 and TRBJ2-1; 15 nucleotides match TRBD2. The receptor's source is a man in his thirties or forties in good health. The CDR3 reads CSVDGTSGGPVSYNEQFF. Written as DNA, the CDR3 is TGCAGCGTCGACGGGACTAGCGGGGGGCCTGTCTCCTACAATGAGCAGTTCTTC.